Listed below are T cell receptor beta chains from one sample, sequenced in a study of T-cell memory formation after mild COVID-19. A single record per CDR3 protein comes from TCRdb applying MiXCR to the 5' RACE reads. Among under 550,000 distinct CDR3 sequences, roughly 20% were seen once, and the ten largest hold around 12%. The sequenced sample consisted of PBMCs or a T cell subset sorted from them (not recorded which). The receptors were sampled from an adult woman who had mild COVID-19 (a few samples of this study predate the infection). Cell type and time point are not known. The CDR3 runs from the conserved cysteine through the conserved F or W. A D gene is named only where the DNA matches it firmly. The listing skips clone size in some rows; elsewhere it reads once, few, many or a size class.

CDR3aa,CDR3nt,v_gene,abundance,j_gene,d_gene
CATTYRSGGLETQYF,TGTGCCACCACCTACCGTAGCGGGGGGTTGGAGACCCAGTACTTC,TRBV15,few,TRBJ2-5,TRBD2
CASSLNTLTDTQYF,TGTGCCAGCAGCTTAAATACCCTCACAGATACGCAGTATTTT,TRBV7-3,-,TRBJ2-3,-
CASSLAPAAYGYTF,TGCGCCAGCAGCTTGGCCCCGGCAGCATATGGCTACACCTTC,TRBV5-1,few,TRBJ1-2,-
CASSIGVDEQYF,TGTGCCAGTAGTATCGGAGTGGACGAGCAGTACTTC,TRBV19,-,TRBJ2-7,-
CASSPELATQYF,TGTGCCAGCAGCCCAGAACTAGCGACGCAGTATTTT,TRBV7-2,-,TRBJ2-3,TRBD2
CASSQTRSEAFF,TGTGCCAGCAGCCAGACTCGCAGTGAAGCTTTCTTT,TRBV6-7,few,TRBJ1-1,-
CASRTTLGGVNEQFF,TGCGCCAGCAGAACTACCCTCGGGGGGGTCAATGAGCAGTTCTTC,TRBV5-1,-,TRBJ2-1,TRBD2
CASSRTNNRFTQFF,TGTGCCAGCAGTAGGACGAACAACAGATTTACGCAGTTCTTC,TRBV12-3/TRBV12-4,few,TRBJ2-1,-
CASSQARGRASTDTQYF,TGCGCCAGCAGCCAGGCGCGAGGGCGGGCTAGCACAGATACGCAGTATTTT,TRBV4-3,many,TRBJ2-3,-
CASRTSGGPQETQYF,TGTGCCAGCAGGACTAGCGGGGGCCCCCAGGAGACCCAGTACTTC,TRBV2,-,TRBJ2-5,TRBD2
CASSRWDRRNTEAFF,TGTGCCAGCAGCAGATGGGACAGGAGGAACACTGAAGCTTTCTTT,TRBV11-2,-,TRBJ1-1,TRBD1
CASTVGGRNTEAFF,TGTGCCAGCACCGTGGGGGGGCGGAACACTGAAGCTTTCTTT,TRBV7-9,-,TRBJ1-1,-
CASTRSSGANVLTF,TGTGCCAGCACCCGATCTTCTGGGGCCAACGTCCTGACTTTC,TRBV12-3/TRBV12-4,-,TRBJ2-6,-
CASSPGRETSYEQYF,TGTGCCAGCTCCCCGGGGCGGGAGACCTCCTACGAGCAGTACTTC,TRBV18,few,TRBJ2-7,TRBD2
CASSPDSSYEQYF,TGTGCCAGCAGCCCAGACAGCTCCTACGAGCAGTACTTC,TRBV12-3/TRBV12-4,many,TRBJ2-7,-
CASRYRGPINEQFF,TGTGCCAGTAGGTACAGGGGGCCTATCAATGAGCAGTTCTTC,TRBV19,few,TRBJ2-1,TRBD1
CASMEGANTEAFF,TGTGCCAGTATGGAGGGGGCGAACACTGAAGCTTTCTTT,TRBV7-9,-,TRBJ1-1,TRBD1
CASSQTTGLSYGYTF,TGTGCCAGCAGCCAGACGACAGGGTTGAGCTATGGCTACACCTTC,TRBV4-2,-,TRBJ1-2,TRBD1
CASTLLGTGGNNEQFF,TGTGCCAGCACCCTCCTAGGGACAGGGGGGAATAATGAGCAGTTCTTC,TRBV7-2,few,TRBJ2-1,TRBD1
CASAGNEDTEAFF,TGTGCCAGCGCAGGGAATGAGGACACTGAAGCTTTCTTT,TRBV2,many,TRBJ1-1,-
CASSESHGAGVDEGQETQYF,TGTGCCAGCAGTGAATCCCACGGGGCGGGAGTGGATGAGGGACAAGAGACCCAGTACTTC,TRBV25-1,-,TRBJ2-5,TRBD2
CASRSPDFPYEQYF,TGTGCCAGCAGATCTCCGGACTTCCCCTACGAGCAGTACTTC,TRBV4-2,few,TRBJ2-7,-
CSVLRNLAYGYTF,TGCAGCGTTCTGCGGAACCTGGCCTATGGCTACACCTTC,TRBV29-1,few,TRBJ1-2,-
CASSKQTGRTDTQYF,TGCGCCAGCAGCAAGCAGACAGGGAGGACAGATACGCAGTATTTT,TRBV5-1,few,TRBJ2-3,-
CASSPPGGTALSGYTF,TGTGCCAGCAGCCCACCCGGAGGGACAGCGCTATCAGGCTACACCTTC,TRBV9,few,TRBJ1-2,TRBD1
CASSQDTEQYF,TGTGCCAGCAGCCAAGATACAGAGCAGTACTTC,TRBV4-2,-,TRBJ2-7,-
CASSISGSAGELFF,TGTGCCAGCAGCATCTCAGGATCGGCCGGGGAGCTGTTTTTT,TRBV7-9,few,TRBJ2-2,-
CSARGQGIISGKLFF,TGCAGTGCTCGAGGGCAGGGGATAATTTCGGGAAAACTGTTTTTT,TRBV20-1,-,TRBJ1-4,-
CASSLVGTANSGANVLTF,TGTGCCAGCAGCTTAGTCGGGACAGCCAACTCTGGGGCCAACGTCCTGACTTTC,TRBV7-2,-,TRBJ2-6,TRBD1
CASSQGPLRASNEKLFF,TGTGCCAGCAGCCAAGGTCCTTTAAGGGCGTCTAATGAAAAACTGTTTTTT,TRBV14,few,TRBJ1-4,-
CASGTSGRSTGELFF,TGTGCCAGCGGGACTAGCGGGAGGAGCACCGGGGAGCTGTTTTTT,TRBV2,-,TRBJ2-2,TRBD2
CASSAGTSGRRNEQFF,TGTGCCAGCAGTGCCGGGACTAGCGGGAGGAGGAATGAGCAGTTCTTC,TRBV12-3/TRBV12-4,few,TRBJ2-1,TRBD2
CASSPLGQGENTIYF,TGTGCCAGCTCACCACTGGGACAGGGCGAGAACACCATATATTTT,TRBV18,few,TRBJ1-3,TRBD1
CASSLGQGGLMNTEAFF,TGTGCCAGCAGCTTAGGACAGGGTGGACTTATGAACACTGAAGCTTTCTTT,TRBV11-2,-,TRBJ1-1,TRBD1
CASSQDSQAKPGSPLHF,TGTGCCAGCAGCCAAGATTCCCAAGCTAAGCCAGGTTCACCCCTCCACTTT,TRBV3-1,-,TRBJ1-6,-
CSAGRVPGTDTQYF,TGCAGCGCCGGACGAGTGCCTGGCACAGATACGCAGTATTTT,TRBV29-1,-,TRBJ2-3,-
CASSFPLGQNLYNEQFF,TGCGCCAGCAGCTTCCCCCTAGGGCAAAACCTTTACAATGAGCAGTTCTTC,TRBV5-1,-,TRBJ2-1,-
CSAGRGRSGTEAFF,TGCAGCGCTGGGAGAGGGAGATCGGGCACTGAAGCTTTCTTT,TRBV29-1,-,TRBJ1-1,-
CASSQDSGGAYNEQFF,TGCGCCAGCAGCCAAGATAGCGGGGGGGCCTACAATGAGCAGTTCTTC,TRBV4-1,few,TRBJ2-1,TRBD2
CATGTGGSGANVLTF,TGTGCCACCGGGACAGGGGGCTCTGGGGCCAACGTCCTGACTTTC,TRBV6-1,few,TRBJ2-6,TRBD1
CASSLAGDKDEQFF,TGCGCCAGCAGCTTGGCGGGAGACAAGGATGAGCAGTTCTTC,TRBV5-1,few,TRBJ2-1,-
CASSEALWGGTYGYTF,TGTGCCAGCAGTGAAGCGCTATGGGGAGGGACCTATGGCTACACCTTC,TRBV6-1,few,TRBJ1-2,-
CASSAGAAADTQYF,TGTGCCAGCAGCGCGGGGGCCGCGGCAGATACGCAGTATTTT,TRBV7-8,-,TRBJ2-3,-
CASRSTTSGIVSF,TGTGCCAGCAGATCCACCACTAGCGGGATTGTGAGCTTC,TRBV7-3,-,TRBJ1-2,-
CASNSGYNSYNEQFF,TGCGCCAGTAACTCAGGTTACAACTCCTACAATGAGCAGTTCTTC,TRBV5-1,-,TRBJ2-1,-
CASSFSGHLTEAFF,TGTGCCAGCAGTTTTTCGGGACACCTCACTGAAGCTTTCTTT,TRBV12-3/TRBV12-4,few,TRBJ1-1,-
CASSQGTSGRYEQYF,TGCGCCAGCAGCCAAGGGACTAGCGGTCGCTACGAGCAGTACTTC,TRBV4-3,many,TRBJ2-7,TRBD2
CSVEGRMNTEAFF,TGCAGCGTCGAGGGGCGGATGAACACTGAAGCTTTCTTT,TRBV29-1,many,TRBJ1-1,-
CASRRWGETQYF,TGCGCCAGCAGAAGGTGGGGAGAGACCCAGTACTTC,TRBV5-1,-,TRBJ2-5,-
CATSDAGKNTEAFF,TGTGCCACCAGTGATGCGGGGAAGAACACTGAAGCTTTCTTT,TRBV24-1,-,TRBJ1-1,-
CASSLKAGAFDEQFF,TGTGCCAGCAGTTTAAAGGCTGGGGCTTTCGATGAGCAGTTCTTC,TRBV12-3/TRBV12-4,many,TRBJ2-1,-
CSAREDPGELFF,TGCAGTGCTAGAGAAGACCCCGGGGAGCTGTTTTTT,TRBV20-1,-,TRBJ2-2,-
CSARGGASGTDTQYF,TGCAGTGCTAGAGGAGGAGCTAGCGGCACAGATACGCAGTATTTT,TRBV20-1,few,TRBJ2-3,-